Below, 20 T cell receptor beta chains from the same sample are listed, as sequenced in a study of CD8+ T cells in alopecia areata. Once RNA had been extracted, it was reverse transcribed into cDNA to act as the sequencing template. The assay was immunoSEQ multiplex PCR, and TCRdb's table has in-frame clones only and misses some. The sample carries 150,000 or so clones, around 50% recorded once. Sequencing input: CD4+ T cells sorted from blood. The receptors here all came from a human donor with alopecia areata.

The V and J genes are TRBV5-1 and TRBJ2-1; 10 bases map to TRBD2. The germline V gene has CDR1 SGHRS and CDR2 YFSETQ. The V gene end was trimmed by 4 bases and the J gene end by 1 base; junction bases not matched to a gene: 5. This CDR3 is built from 16 residues. Here the CDR3 DNA reads TGCGCCAGCAGCCGGACTAGCGGACCATCCTACAATGAGCAGTTCTTC. It specifies CASSRTSGPSYNEQFF.

The chain has TRBV5-1 and TRBJ2-5; weak D call: TRBD2 (6 bases). The CDR3 loop spans 13 amino acids. Trimming took 4 bases from V and 4 from J, leaving 11 bases between them. Germline V gives CDR1 SGHRS, CDR2 YFSETQ. The CDR3 sequence: CASSAEGRETQYF. The CDR3, as DNA: TGCGCCAGCAGCGCGGAGGGTCGAGAGACCCAGTACTTC.

This clone appeared a few times. This rearrangement joins TRBV29-1 to TRBJ2-7; D unresolved. V was pared by 4 bases and J by 2 bases, with 15 bases between. The germline V gene encodes CDR1 SQVTM and CDR2 ANQGSEA. The CDR3 is 14 amino acids. CDR3 protein: CSVVLQVTTYEQYF. CDR3 in DNA: TGCAGCGTTGTCCTTCAGGTCACAACCTACGAGCAGTACTTC.

This clone was counted between two and nine times. This chain uses TRBV2 with TRBJ2-3; possibly TRBD2 for D (5 bases). Germline V CDR1 and CDR2: SNHLY, FYNNEI. The ends were cut back, 10 bases at V and 2 bases at J, with 10 bases in the middle. The CDR3 has 12 amino acids. The DNA for the CDR3 is TGTGCCACAAGGGAGAACACAGATACGCAGTATTTT. It yields the protein CATRENTDTQYF. Looking up the rest from reference TRBV2 and TRBJ2-3 gives the full variable domain: EPEVTQTPSHQVTQMGQEVILRCVPISNHLYFYWYRQILGQKVEFLVSFYNNEISEKSEIFDDQFSVERPDGSNFTLKIRSTKLEDSAMYFCATRENTDTQYFGPGTRLTVL.

This clone has a handful of counts. The chain uses TRBV15 and TRBJ2-1, with D possibly matching TRBD2 (6 bases). The CDR3 spans 17 residues. Germline CDR1 LNHNV, CDR2 YYDKDF (reference sequence). V lost 7 bases to trimming and J lost 4 bases, with 23 bases between them. CDR3 bases: TGTGCCACCACTGAGCATCGAGCTCTAGCGAGTTACAATGAGCAGTTCTTC. Protein sequence: CATTEHRALASYNEQFF. Looking up the rest from reference TRBV15 and TRBJ2-1 gives the full variable domain: DAMVIQNPRYQVTQFGKPVTLSCSQTLNHNVMYWYQQKSSQAPKLLFHYYDKDFNNEADTPDNFQSRRPNTSFCFLDIRSPGLGDTAMYLCATTEHRALASYNEQFFGPGTRLTVL.

The sample holds a few counts of this clone. The DNA of the CDR3 is TGCAGCGTTGAGCCGGACAGGGGTACTGAAGCTTTCTTT. It is translated as CSVEPDRGTEAFF. The gene calls are TRBV29-1 and TRBJ1-1; 9 bases map to TRBD1. V lost 3 bases, J lost 5 bases, and 4 bases stayed unmatched. The CDR3 has 13 amino acids. CDR1 SQVTM and CDR2 ANQGSEA come from the germline V gene. Drawing the rest from reference TRBV29-1 and TRBJ1-1, the complete variable domain is SAVISQKPSRDICQRGTSLTIQCQVDSQVTMMFWYRQQPGQSLTLIATANQGSEATYESGFVIDKFPISRPNLTFSTLTVSNMSPEDSSIYLCSVEPDRGTEAFFGQGTRLTVV.

The rearrangement joins TRBV30 to TRBJ2-7; tentatively, D is TRBD1 or TRBD2 (6 bases each). The V and J ends lost 0 bases and 3 bases respectively, with 15 bases between them. Germline CDR1 reads GTSNPN; CDR2 reads SVGIG (reference sequence). The CDR3 runs to 15 residues. CDR3 nucleotide sequence: TGTGCCTGGAGTGTGGAGGGGGGCTCGGGCTACGAGCAGTACTTC. Translation: CAWSVEGGSGYEQYF.

This clone has more than one count but fewer than ten. This chain connects TRBV29-1 to TRBJ2-5; D remains ambiguous. CDR3 size: 13 residues. The germline CDR1 and CDR2 sequences are SQVTM and ANQGSEA. Trimming stripped 6 bases from V and 1 base from J, with 12 bases between. CDR3 sequence: CSVARVVQETQYF. In DNA, the CDR3 is TGCAGCGTCGCACGGGTCGTCCAAGAGACCCAGTACTTC.

This chain joins TRBV27 and TRBJ2-1; no firm D call. From germline, CDR1 is MNHEY and CDR2 SMNVEV (reference sequence). The V end lost 6 bases, the J end lost 12 bases, and 15 bases lay between the germline ends. The CDR3 spans 12 residues. Written as DNA, the CDR3 is TGTGCCAGCAGCGACCCCGGACGTGCGCAGTTCTTC. It specifies CASSDPGRAQFF.

The sample holds a few counts of this clone. This chain joins TRBV7-9 and TRBJ1-2; D not certain. Trimming left V 2 bases short and J 7 bases short, with 8 bases between. There are 12 residues in the CDR3. Germline assignment: CDR1 SEHNR and CDR2 FQNEAQ (reference sequence). The CDR3 coding sequence is TGTGCCAGCAGCTTAATCGAGAGTGGCTACACCTTC. Translating it yields CASSLIESGYTF.

The V and J genes are TRBV18 and TRBJ1-5, with D uncertain. V gave up 2 bases and J gave up 0 bases, with 11 bases separating them. The CDR3 runs to 16 residues. Germline V gene data show CDR1 as KGHSH and CDR2 as LQKENI. The CDR3 region is CASSPIPDYSNQPQHF. CDR3 bases: TGTGCCAGCTCACCAATACCGGACTATAGCAATCAGCCCCAGCATTTT.

The DNA for the CDR3 is TGCGCCAGCAGCCGGACAGGGACCAATGAGCAGTTCTTC. It specifies CASSRTGTNEQFF. V is TRBV5-1 and J is TRBJ2-1, with 8 bases identical to TRBD1. This CDR3 region has 13 residues. Germline CDR1 reads SGHRS; CDR2 reads YFSETQ. V lost 4 bases and J lost 6; bases outside the gene matches: 3.

The chain carries TRBV30 and TRBJ1-4; D gene unclear. Germline CDR1 is GTSNPN and CDR2 is SVGIG (reference sequence). This CDR3 region has 13 residues. The V end was cut by 4 bases, the J end by 4 bases, with 10 bases between. The CDR3 region is CAWTRLLNEKLFF. CDR3 DNA sequence: TGTGCCTGGACCCGCCTCCTTAATGAAAAACTGTTTTTT.

The chain is built from TRBV6-5 and TRBJ2-7; TRBD1 agrees at 7 bases. CDR3 length: 13 amino acids. The V and J ends lost 8 bases and 1 base, in that order; junction bases with no gene match: 5. Per germline, CDR1 MNHEY and CDR2 SVGAGI. CDR3 sequence reads: CASARGFSYEQYF. The CDR3 DNA is TGTGCCAGCGCCAGGGGGTTTTCCTACGAGCAGTACTTC.

This clone was counted between two and nine times. The chain uses TRBV28 and TRBJ2-4; 8 nucleotides align to TRBD1. The CDR3 has 14 amino acids. Losses at the gene ends were 6 bases for V and 3 bases for J; bases not matched to a gene: 4. Germline V gene lookup returns CDR1 MDHEN and CDR2 SYDVKM. The CDR3 is CASSQGAGKNIQYF. CDR3 coding DNA: TGTGCCAGCAGCCAGGGGGCCGGCAAAAACATTCAGTACTTC.

This clone has more than one count but fewer than ten. The gene calls are TRBV11-2 and TRBJ1-2; maybe TRBD1 (5 bases). The V end lost 5 bases, the J end lost 4 bases, and 11 bases lay between the germline ends. The length of the CDR3 is 13 residues. Germline CDR1 reads SGHAT; CDR2 reads FQNNGV. The CDR3 reads CASSLRVFYGYTF. The CDR3 coding sequence is TGTGCCAGCAGCCTCAGGGTTTTCTATGGCTACACCTTC.

Note on this clone: Other DNA sequences in the same sample also yield this CDR3. The chain joins TRBV5-1 to TRBJ2-3, with D tentatively TRBD2 (5 bases). The CDR3 is 13 amino acids. Germline V CDR1 and CDR2: SGHRS, YFSETQ. The V and J ends lost 2 bases and 5 bases respectively, with 9 bases between them. This CDR3 reads CASSFPGEDTQYF. The CDR3 DNA reads as TGCGCCAGCAGCTTCCCCGGGGAAGATACGCAGTATTTT.

This clone has only a few counts. The chain combines TRBV29-1 with TRBJ2-5; D possibly corresponds to TRBD1 (6 bases). CDR1 and CDR2 (germline): SQVTM, ANQGSEA. CDR3 length: 13 residues. Trimming removed 0 bases from V and 5 bases from J, with 10 bases in between. CDR3: CSVEEGAGETQYF. DNA for the CDR3: TGCAGCGTTGAAGAGGGGGCAGGGGAGACCCAGTACTTC.

This chain links TRBV25-1 with TRBJ2-1; D gene uncertain. Trimming stripped 0 bases from V and 5 bases from J, with 14 bases between. The CDR3 consists of 16 residues. Germline CDR1 reads MGHDK; CDR2 reads SYGVNS. The CDR3, as DNA: TGTGCCAGCAGTGAATACCGAGGATACCCCAACAATGAGCAGTTCTTC. Translating it yields CASSEYRGYPNNEQFF.

This clone turned up a few times. The chain recombines TRBV28 with TRBJ2-5, with D unclear. CDR1 is MDHEN and CDR2 is SYDVKM in the germline V gene. Trimming shortened V by 4 bases and J by 7 bases, and 10 bases separated the two germline ends. This CDR3 spans 12 amino acids. CDR3 residues: CASSSRLGTQYF. CDR3 DNA: TGTGCCAGCAGTTCTCGGCTTGGGACCCAGTACTTC.